This T cell receptor beta chain was identified during a study of identical twins. The CDR3 extends over 16 amino acids. The germline CDR1 and CDR2 sequences are DFQATT and SNEGSKA (reference sequence). V lost 3 bases, J lost 0 bases, and 8 bases stayed unmatched. TCRdb re-analysed the 5' RACE reads in MiXCR, keeping a single row per CDR3 protein. The table lists 500,000 to 700,000 distinct CDR3 sequences, roughly 6.6% of them singletons. Notes on the study in general: Cord blood beta clonotypes present at high abundance carried fewer insertions; no such pattern appeared in memory repertoires.

This clonotype was found many times. Its target is unknown. The sample also formed part of further work on yellow fever vaccine responses in identical twins.

Sequenced input: PBMCs. This chain links TRBV20-1 with TRBJ2-5; 9 nucleotides line up with TRBD2. The receptor comes from a woman aged 18-29 years in good health. The CDR3 region has the DNA TGCAGTGCTAGGGGCCTTAGCGGGGGTCACCAAGAGACCCAGTACTTC. This translates into CSARGLSGGHQETQYF.